This T cell receptor beta chain emerged from a study of CD8+ T cells in alopecia areata. Whole-study context: C3H/HeJ graft donors with spontaneous alopecia, aged 6-12 months, supplied skin that was transplanted onto female C3H/HeJ mice aged roughly 6-11 weeks.

Sequencing templates came from extracted RNA that was reverse transcribed into cDNA. The repertoire was sequenced with immunoSEQ multiplex PCR; TCRdb's copy has only in-frame clones and lacks some. The sample includes over 250,000 clones, none of them occurring once. General study points: In lesional scalp, particularly from alopecia totalis/universalis, clonality was higher than in normal scalp. Mice gave a clearer picture of TCR sharing than patients did, possibly for HLA-related reasons.

A panel of CD4, CD8alpha, NKG2D, NKG2ACE and other markers served to sort pooled cutaneous lymph node cells. This CDR3 is 14 amino acids long. Germline values: CDR1 NNHDY, CDR2 SYVADS. Worth noting for this clone: Antigen specificity is unknown. Mouse names are used for the genes. The read halts 4 residues ahead of the CDR3 end, with the missing end drawn from the germline J gene.

The source material was CD4+ T cells sorted from a lymph node. This sequence originates from a C3H/HeJ mouse with alopecia areata. The strain's MHC type: H2-k. The chain joins TRBV13-3 to TRBJ2-7, with 11 positions matching TRBD2. The CDR3 protein is CASSTGTGGYEQYF. The CDR3 DNA, read in part, is TGTGCCAGCAGTACCGGGACTGGGGGATAT.